This T cell receptor beta chain was identified during a study of shared clonotypes between healthy human individuals. Study background: Three plates were used per donor for CD4 naive, three for CD4 memory, two for CD8 naive and one for CD8 memory. Points from the study as a whole: Clonotype sharing among the donors was expected to vary with sequencing depth.

The CDR3 covers 15 residues. Germline CDR1 reads MNHNS; CDR2 reads SASEGT. The V and J ends lost 4 bases and 4 bases respectively, with 16 bases between them. Using immunoSEQ multiplex PCR, the repertoire was profiled, and TCRdb retains in-frame clones only, with some absent. The sample includes a few million clones, almost 96% of them seen just once. A word on this clone: Its antigen is currently unknown.

The sequencing sample was made of naive CD4+ T cells sorted from blood. The subset denotes: CD45RA+ positively selected. The rearrangement links TRBV6-1 to TRBJ2-5, with TRBD1 as a possible D gene (5 bases). The TCR originated in a man younger than 35 in good health. The CDR3 loop reads CASSVTDTPGETQYF. The CDR3 bases are TGTGCCAGCAGTGTAACGGACACCCCCGGAGAGACCCAGTACTTC.